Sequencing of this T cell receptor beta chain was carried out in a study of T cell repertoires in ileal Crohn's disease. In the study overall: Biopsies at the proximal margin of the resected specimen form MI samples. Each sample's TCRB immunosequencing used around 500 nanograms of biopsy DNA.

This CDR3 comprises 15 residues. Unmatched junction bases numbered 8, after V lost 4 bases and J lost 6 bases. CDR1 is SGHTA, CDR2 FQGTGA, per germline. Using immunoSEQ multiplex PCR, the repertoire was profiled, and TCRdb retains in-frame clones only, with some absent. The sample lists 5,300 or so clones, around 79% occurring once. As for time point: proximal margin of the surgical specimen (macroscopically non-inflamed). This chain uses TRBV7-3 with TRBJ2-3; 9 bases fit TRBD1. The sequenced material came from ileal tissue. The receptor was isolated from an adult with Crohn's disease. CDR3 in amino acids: CASSSRGQGSDTQYF. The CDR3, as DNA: TGTGCCAGCAGCTCCAGGGGACAGGGTTCCGATACGCAGTATTTT. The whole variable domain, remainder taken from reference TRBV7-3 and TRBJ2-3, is GAGVSQTPSNKVTEKGKYVELRCDPISGHTALYWYRQSLGQGPEFLIYFQGTGAADDSGLPNDRFFAVRPEGSVSTLKIQRTERGDSAVYLCASSSRGQGSDTQYFGPGTRLTVL.